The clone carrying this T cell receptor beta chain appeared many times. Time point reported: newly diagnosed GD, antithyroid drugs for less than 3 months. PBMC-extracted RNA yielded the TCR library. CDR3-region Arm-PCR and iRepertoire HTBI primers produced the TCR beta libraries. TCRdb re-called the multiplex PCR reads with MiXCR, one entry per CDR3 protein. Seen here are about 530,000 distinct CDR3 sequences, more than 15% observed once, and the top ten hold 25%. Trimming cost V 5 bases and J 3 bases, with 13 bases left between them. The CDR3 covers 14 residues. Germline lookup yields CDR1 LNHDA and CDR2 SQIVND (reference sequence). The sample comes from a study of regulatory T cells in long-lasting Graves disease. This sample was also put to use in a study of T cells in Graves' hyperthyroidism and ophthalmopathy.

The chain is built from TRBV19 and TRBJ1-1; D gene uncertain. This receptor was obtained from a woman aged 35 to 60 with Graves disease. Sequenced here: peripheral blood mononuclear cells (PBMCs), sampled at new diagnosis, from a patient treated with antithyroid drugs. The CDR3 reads CASSPRRRDTEAFF. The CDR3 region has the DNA TGTGCCAGTAGTCCCCGCCGACGGGACACTGAAGCTTTCTTT.